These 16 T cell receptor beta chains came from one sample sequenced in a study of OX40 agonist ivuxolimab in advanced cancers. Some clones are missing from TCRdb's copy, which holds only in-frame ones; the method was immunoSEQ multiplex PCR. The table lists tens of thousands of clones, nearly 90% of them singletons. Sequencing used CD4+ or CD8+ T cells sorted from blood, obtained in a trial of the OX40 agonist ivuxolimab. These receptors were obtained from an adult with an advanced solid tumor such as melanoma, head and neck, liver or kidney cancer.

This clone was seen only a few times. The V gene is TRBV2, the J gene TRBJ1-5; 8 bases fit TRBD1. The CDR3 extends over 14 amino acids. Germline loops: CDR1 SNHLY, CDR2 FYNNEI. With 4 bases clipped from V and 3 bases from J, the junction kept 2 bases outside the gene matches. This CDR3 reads CASSGQGNNQPQHF. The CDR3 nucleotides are TGTGCCAGCAGTGGACAGGGGAACAATCAGCCCCAGCATTTT.

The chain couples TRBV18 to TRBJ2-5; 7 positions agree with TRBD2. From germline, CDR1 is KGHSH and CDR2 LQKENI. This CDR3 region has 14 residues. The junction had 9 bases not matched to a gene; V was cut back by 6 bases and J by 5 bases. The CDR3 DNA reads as TGTGCCAGCTCCATGGGAGGGGCAGGGGAGACCCAGTACTTC. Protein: CASSMGGAGETQYF.

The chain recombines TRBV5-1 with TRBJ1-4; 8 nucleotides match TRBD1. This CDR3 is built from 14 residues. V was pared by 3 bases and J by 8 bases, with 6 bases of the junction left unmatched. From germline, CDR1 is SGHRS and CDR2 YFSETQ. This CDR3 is CASSYGQGLEKLFF. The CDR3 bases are TGCGCCAGCAGCTACGGACAGGGCCTAGAAAAACTGTTTTTT. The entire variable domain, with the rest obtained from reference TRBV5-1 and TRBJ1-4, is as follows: KAGVTQTPRYLIKTRGQQVTLSCSPISGHRSVSWYQQTPGQGLQFLFEYFSETQRNKGNFPGRFSGRQFSNSRSEMNVSTLELGDSALYLCASSYGQGLEKLFFGSGTQLSVL.

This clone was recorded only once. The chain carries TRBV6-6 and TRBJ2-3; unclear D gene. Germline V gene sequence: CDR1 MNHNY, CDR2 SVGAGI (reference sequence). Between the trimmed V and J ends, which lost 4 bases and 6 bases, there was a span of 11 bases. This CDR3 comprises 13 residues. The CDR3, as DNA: TGTGCCAGCAGTTCGGCCAAGAGGGATACGCAGTATTTT. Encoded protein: CASSSAKRDTQYF.

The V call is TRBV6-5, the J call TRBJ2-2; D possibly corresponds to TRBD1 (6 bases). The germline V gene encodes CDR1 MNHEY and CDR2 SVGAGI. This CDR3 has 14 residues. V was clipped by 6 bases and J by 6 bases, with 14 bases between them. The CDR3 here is CASRRGRGSGELFF. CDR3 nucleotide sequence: TGTGCCAGCAGAAGAGGCAGGGGATCCGGGGAGCTGTTTTTT.

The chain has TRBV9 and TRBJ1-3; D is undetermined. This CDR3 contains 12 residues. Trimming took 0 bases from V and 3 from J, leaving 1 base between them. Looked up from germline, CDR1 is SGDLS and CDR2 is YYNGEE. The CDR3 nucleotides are TGTGCCAGCAGCGTAGGTGGAAACACCATATATTTT. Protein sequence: CASSVGGNTIYF.

CDR3 sequence reads: CASSEMGWEAFF. CDR3 sequence (DNA): TGTGCCAGCAGTGAAATGGGTTGGGAAGCTTTCTTT. The rearrangement joins TRBV6-1 to TRBJ1-1; D remains unclear. V dropped 2 bases and J dropped 8 bases, with 9 bases sitting between them. This CDR3 comprises 12 residues. Germline CDR1 is MNHNS and CDR2 is SASEGT.

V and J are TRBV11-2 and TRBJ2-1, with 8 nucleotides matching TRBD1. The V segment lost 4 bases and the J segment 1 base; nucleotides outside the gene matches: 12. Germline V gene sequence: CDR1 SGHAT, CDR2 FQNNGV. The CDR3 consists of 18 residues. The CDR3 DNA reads TGTGCCAGCAGCTGGACAGGGTCCTTTTACGGGTCCTACAATGAGCAGTTCTTC. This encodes CASSWTGSFYGSYNEQFF.

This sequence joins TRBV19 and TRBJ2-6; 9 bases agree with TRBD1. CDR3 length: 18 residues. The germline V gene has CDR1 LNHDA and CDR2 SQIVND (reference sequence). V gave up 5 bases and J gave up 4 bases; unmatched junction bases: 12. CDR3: CASSVTGTGSSGANVLTF. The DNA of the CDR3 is TGTGCCAGTAGTGTAACCGGGACAGGGTCTTCGGGGGCCAACGTCCTGACTTTC.

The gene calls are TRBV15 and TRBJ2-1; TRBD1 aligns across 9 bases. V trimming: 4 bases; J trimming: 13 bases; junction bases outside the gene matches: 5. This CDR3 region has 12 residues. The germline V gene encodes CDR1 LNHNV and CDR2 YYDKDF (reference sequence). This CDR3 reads CATSIGTGQQFF. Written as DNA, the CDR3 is TGTGCCACCAGCATAGGGACAGGGCAACAGTTCTTC.

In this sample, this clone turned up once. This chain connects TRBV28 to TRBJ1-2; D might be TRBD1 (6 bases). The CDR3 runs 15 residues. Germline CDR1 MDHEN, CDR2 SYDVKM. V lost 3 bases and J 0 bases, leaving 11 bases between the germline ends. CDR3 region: CASSFGGQTNYGYTF. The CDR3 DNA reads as TGTGCCAGCAGTTTCGGGGGGCAAACTAACTATGGCTACACCTTC.

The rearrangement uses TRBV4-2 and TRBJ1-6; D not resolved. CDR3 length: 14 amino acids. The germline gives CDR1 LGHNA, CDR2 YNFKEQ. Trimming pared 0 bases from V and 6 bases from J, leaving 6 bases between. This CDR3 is CASSQETLNSPLHF. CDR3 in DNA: TGTGCCAGCAGCCAAGAAACACTTAATTCACCCCTCCACTTT.

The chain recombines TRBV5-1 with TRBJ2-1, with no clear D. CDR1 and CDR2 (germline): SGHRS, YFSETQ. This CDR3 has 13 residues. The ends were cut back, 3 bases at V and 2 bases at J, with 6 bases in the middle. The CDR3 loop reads CASSYGTYNEQFF. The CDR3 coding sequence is TGCGCCAGCAGCTATGGGACCTACAATGAGCAGTTCTTC.

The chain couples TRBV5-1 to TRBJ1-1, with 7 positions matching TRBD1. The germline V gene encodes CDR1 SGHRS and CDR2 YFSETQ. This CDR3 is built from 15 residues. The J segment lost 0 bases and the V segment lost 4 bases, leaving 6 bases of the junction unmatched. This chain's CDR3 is CASSDDRVMNTEAFF. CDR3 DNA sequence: TGCGCCAGCAGCGATGACAGGGTTATGAACACTGAAGCTTTCTTT.

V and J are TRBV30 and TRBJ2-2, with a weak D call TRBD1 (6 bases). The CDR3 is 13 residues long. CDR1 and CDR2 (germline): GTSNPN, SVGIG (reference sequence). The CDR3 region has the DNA TGTGCTGCCGGGACACCTAACACCGGGGAGCTGTTTTTT. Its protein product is CAAGTPNTGELFF. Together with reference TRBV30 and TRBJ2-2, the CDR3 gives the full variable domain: SQTIHQWPATLVQPVGSPLSLECTVEGTSNPNLYWYRQAAGRGLQLLFYSVGIGQISSEVPQNLSASRPQDRQFILSSKKLLLSDSGFYLCAAGTPNTGELFFGEGSRLTVL.

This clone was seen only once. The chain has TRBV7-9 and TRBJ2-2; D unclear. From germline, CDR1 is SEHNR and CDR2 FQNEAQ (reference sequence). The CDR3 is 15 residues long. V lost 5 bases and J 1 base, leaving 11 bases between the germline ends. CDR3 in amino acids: CASSRRTGNTGELFF. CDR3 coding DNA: TGTGCCAGCAGCCGACGGACGGGGAACACCGGGGAGCTGTTTTTT.